Here is one T cell receptor (beta chain) with its context. TCRdb keeps only in-frame clones here, not all; method: immunoSEQ multiplex PCR. The repertoire holds about 150,000 clones, with about nine tenths as singletons. Germline CDR1 MNHEY, CDR2 SMNVEV (reference sequence). V was shortened by 5 bases and J by 8 bases, with 18 bases between the two germline ends. The CDR3 length is 14 residues. These data are taken from a study of control samples from healthy donors and cancer patients. The rearrangement links TRBV27 to TRBJ1-2; D may be TRBD1 (5 bases). The clonotype originates from a young man in good health. Sequencing used blood. CDR3 DNA: TGTGCCAGCAGTGCTTATCAGGGTGCAGGCGGCTACACCTTC. Its translation: CASSAYQGAGGYTF.